These T cell receptor beta chains were read from a single sample in a study of blood T cell repertoires in COVID-19. TCRdb's table, derived via immunoSEQ multiplex PCR, lists solely in-frame clones and lacks some. The table includes about 40,000 clones, under 80% detected once. Material for sequencing was peripheral blood. The receptors shown here come from an elderly man with acute or convalescent COVID-19. CDR3s include the opening cysteine and the closing phenylalanine or tryptophan. Each record gives: J gene, CDR3 length, D gene, clone size, V gene, CDR3 DNA, CDR3 protein. The D gene is left open where the match is weak. Clone size is not always given. Where it is, it says once, few, many or a class for expanded clones.

j_gene: TRBJ2-5; len: 12; d_gene: .; abundance: .; v_gene: TRBV11-2; CDR3nt: TGTGCCAGCAGGCCGGAGGAAGAGACCCAGTACTTC; CDR3aa: CASRPEEETQYF
j_gene: TRBJ1-1; len: 14; d_gene: TRBD1; abundance: few; v_gene: TRBV19; CDR3nt: TGTGCCAGTAGCCGAGGGGACAGTTTATTTGAAGCTTTCTTT; CDR3aa: CASSRGDSLFEAFF
j_gene: TRBJ2-7; len: 11; d_gene: .; abundance: medium-sized; v_gene: TRBV5-4; CDR3nt: TGTGCCGCCGGTCCAAGTCACGAGCAGTACTTC; CDR3aa: CAAGPSHEQYF
j_gene: TRBJ2-3; len: 12; d_gene: TRBD1; abundance: .; v_gene: TRBV6-5; CDR3nt: TGTGCCAGCAGGACCGGGACAGGCACGCAGTATTTT; CDR3aa: CASRTGTGTQYF
j_gene: TRBJ1-1; len: 15; d_gene: .; abundance: .; v_gene: TRBV6-5; CDR3nt: TGTGCCAGCACCCCGAGGCGCGTAATGAACACTGAAGCTTTCTTT; CDR3aa: CASTPRRVMNTEAFF
j_gene: TRBJ2-3; len: 15; d_gene: TRBD2; abundance: .; v_gene: TRBV5-4; CDR3nt: TGTGCCAGCAGCTTAATAGCGGGAGCGACAGATACGCAGTATTTT; CDR3aa: CASSLIAGATDTQYF
j_gene: TRBJ1-1; len: 16; d_gene: TRBD1; abundance: .; v_gene: TRBV7-2; CDR3nt: TGTGCCAGCAGCGTACACAGGGGTGGAGTGCGCACTGAAGCTTTCTTT; CDR3aa: CASSVHRGGVRTEAFF
j_gene: TRBJ1-2; len: 14; d_gene: .; abundance: .; v_gene: TRBV9; CDR3nt: TGTGCCAGCAGCCCGTGGGGGGGAGACTATGGCTACACCTTC; CDR3aa: CASSPWGGDYGYTF
j_gene: TRBJ2-7; len: 16; d_gene: TRBD2; abundance: .; v_gene: TRBV19; CDR3nt: TGTGCCAGTAGTCCCTGGCTAGCGGGAGGGCCTGACGAGCAGTACTTC; CDR3aa: CASSPWLAGGPDEQYF
j_gene: TRBJ1-1; len: 14; d_gene: .; abundance: .; v_gene: TRBV10-2; CDR3nt: TGCGCCAGCAGTGAGCCAGGGGCGAACACTGAAGCTTTCTTT; CDR3aa: CASSEPGANTEAFF
j_gene: TRBJ1-1; len: 14; d_gene: TRBD1; abundance: .; v_gene: TRBV5-5; CDR3nt: TGTGCCAGCAGCATGCGACAGGGTTTCCCTGAAGCTTTCTTT; CDR3aa: CASSMRQGFPEAFF
j_gene: TRBJ1-2; len: 14; d_gene: .; abundance: .; v_gene: TRBV5-6; CDR3nt: TGTGCCAGCAGCTTGGGCGGGGCAGGCTATGGCTACACCTTC; CDR3aa: CASSLGGAGYGYTF
j_gene: TRBJ2-1; len: 14; d_gene: TRBD2; abundance: once; v_gene: TRBV6-5; CDR3nt: TGTGCCAGCAGCGGGGGGGCTTCCTACAATGAGCAGTTCTTC; CDR3aa: CASSGGASYNEQFF
j_gene: TRBJ1-4; len: 15; d_gene: TRBD1; abundance: .; v_gene: TRBV27; CDR3nt: TGTGCCAGCAGTCCGACGACAGGGGGAAGGGAAAAACTGTTTTTT; CDR3aa: CASSPTTGGREKLFF
j_gene: TRBJ2-1; len: 15; d_gene: TRBD2; abundance: .; v_gene: TRBV5-1; CDR3nt: TGCGCCAGCAGCTTGGGACTAGCGGGGATCGATGAGCAGTTCTTC; CDR3aa: CASSLGLAGIDEQFF
j_gene: TRBJ2-5; len: 15; d_gene: .; abundance: few; v_gene: TRBV10-3; CDR3nt: TGTGCCATCAGCGGAGACAGGATACCCCAAGAGACCCAGTACTTC; CDR3aa: CAISGDRIPQETQYF
j_gene: TRBJ2-6; len: 17; d_gene: .; abundance: .; v_gene: TRBV19; CDR3nt: TGTGCCAGTAGTGCCTCTGACGCGGGTTCTGGGGCCAACGTCCTGACTTTC; CDR3aa: CASSASDAGSGANVLTF
j_gene: TRBJ2-1; len: 17; d_gene: TRBD1; abundance: .; v_gene: TRBV5-6; CDR3nt: TGTGCCAGCAGCTTAGAGGGACAGGGGGGATCCTACAATGAGCAGTTCTTC; CDR3aa: CASSLEGQGGSYNEQFF
j_gene: TRBJ1-1; len: 14; d_gene: .; abundance: .; v_gene: TRBV14; CDR3nt: TGTGCCAGCAGCCTAGTCCGAGGGAACACTGAAGCTTTCTTT; CDR3aa: CASSLVRGNTEAFF
j_gene: TRBJ1-6; len: 12; d_gene: .; abundance: few; v_gene: TRBV9; CDR3nt: TGTGCCAGCAGGGGGAGGGATTCACCCCTCCACTTT; CDR3aa: CASRGRDSPLHF
j_gene: TRBJ2-5; len: 16; d_gene: TRBD1; abundance: .; v_gene: TRBV4-2; CDR3nt: TGTGCCAGCAGCCCAAGGGGGACAGGGGGCCGGGAGACCCAGTACTTC; CDR3aa: CASSPRGTGGRETQYF
j_gene: TRBJ1-1; len: 13; d_gene: .; abundance: .; v_gene: TRBV12-3/TRBV12-4; CDR3nt: TGTGCCAGCACCCAACAGGGAGGGAATGAAGCTTTCTTT; CDR3aa: CASTQQGGNEAFF
j_gene: TRBJ2-7; len: 13; d_gene: TRBD1; abundance: .; v_gene: TRBV5-1; CDR3nt: TGCGCCAGCAGCTTAGGACAGGTGAACGAGCAGTACTTC; CDR3aa: CASSLGQVNEQYF
j_gene: TRBJ1-1; len: 15; d_gene: .; abundance: once; v_gene: TRBV7-9; CDR3nt: TGTGCCAGCAGTGTTTACTCTCAGGGGAACACTGAAGCTTTCTTT; CDR3aa: CASSVYSQGNTEAFF
j_gene: TRBJ2-7; len: 13; d_gene: TRBD1; abundance: .; v_gene: TRBV12-3/TRBV12-4; CDR3nt: TGTGCCAGCAGCTTGACAGGGCTAGGTGAGCAGTACTTC; CDR3aa: CASSLTGLGEQYF
j_gene: TRBJ2-7; len: 14; d_gene: .; abundance: .; v_gene: TRBV2; CDR3nt: TGTGCCAGCACACGCAGTGGACAGTCCTACGAGCAGTACTTC; CDR3aa: CASTRSGQSYEQYF
j_gene: TRBJ2-1; len: 15; d_gene: TRBD2; abundance: .; v_gene: TRBV12-5; CDR3nt: TGTGCTAGTGGTTTGGTCCGGGGGGGCCGCGATGAGCAGTTCTTC; CDR3aa: CASGLVRGGRDEQFF
j_gene: TRBJ2-1; len: 15; d_gene: TRBD2; abundance: .; v_gene: TRBV7-8; CDR3nt: TGTGCCAGCAGCTACAGGACTAGGCCAAACAATGAGCAGTTCTTC; CDR3aa: CASSYRTRPNNEQFF
j_gene: TRBJ2-6; len: 17; d_gene: .; abundance: .; v_gene: TRBV2; CDR3nt: TGTGCCAGCAGTGATCGTGGACAGTACTCTGGGGCCAACGTCCTGACTTTC; CDR3aa: CASSDRGQYSGANVLTF
j_gene: TRBJ2-3; len: 15; d_gene: TRBD2; abundance: .; v_gene: TRBV5-1; CDR3nt: TGCGCCAGCAGCTCTGGGACTAGCGGCCCCGATACGCAGTATTTT; CDR3aa: CASSSGTSGPDTQYF
j_gene: TRBJ2-5; len: 14; d_gene: .; abundance: .; v_gene: TRBV5-6; CDR3nt: TGTGCCAGCAGCTCACAGAGATCGGGGGAGACCCAGTACTTC; CDR3aa: CASSSQRSGETQYF
j_gene: TRBJ2-7; len: 15; d_gene: TRBD2; abundance: .; v_gene: TRBV4-2; CDR3nt: TGTGCCAGCAGTCCTATAGCGGGAGGACCCTACGAGCAGTACTTC; CDR3aa: CASSPIAGGPYEQYF
j_gene: TRBJ2-7; len: 15; d_gene: TRBD1; abundance: few; v_gene: TRBV11-2; CDR3nt: TGTGCCAGCAGCTTAGTGGGGACAGCCTACTACGAGCAGTACTTC; CDR3aa: CASSLVGTAYYEQYF
j_gene: TRBJ2-3; len: 16; d_gene: TRBD2; abundance: .; v_gene: TRBV2; CDR3nt: TGTGCCAGCAGTGACATAGCGGGGGCCTTTACAGATACGCAGTATTTT; CDR3aa: CASSDIAGAFTDTQYF
j_gene: TRBJ2-7; len: 17; d_gene: .; abundance: .; v_gene: TRBV4-1; CDR3nt: TGCGCCAGCAGCCTCCGGGCCCTGGCGGGGAGCTCCTACGAGCAGTACTTC; CDR3aa: CASSLRALAGSSYEQYF
j_gene: TRBJ2-7; len: 15; d_gene: TRBD1; abundance: .; v_gene: TRBV5-4; CDR3nt: TGTGCCAGCAGCCGAGGACAGGGAGATACCTACGAGCAGTACTTC; CDR3aa: CASSRGQGDTYEQYF
j_gene: TRBJ1-5; len: 17; d_gene: .; abundance: .; v_gene: TRBV7-8; CDR3nt: TGTGCCAGCAGCTTACTTACTTTCGACAGAGGCTATCAGCCCCAGCATTTT; CDR3aa: CASSLLTFDRGYQPQHF
j_gene: TRBJ2-2; len: 14; d_gene: .; abundance: .; v_gene: TRBV3-1/TRBV3-2; CDR3nt: TGTGCCAGCAGCCAAGTAGTCCCTACCGGGGAGCTGTTTTTT; CDR3aa: CASSQVVPTGELFF
j_gene: TRBJ1-2; len: 13; d_gene: TRBD1; abundance: .; v_gene: TRBV19; CDR3nt: TGTGCCAGTACACTCGGACAGGGCGGCGGCTACACCTTC; CDR3aa: CASTLGQGGGYTF
j_gene: TRBJ1-5; len: 13; d_gene: .; abundance: .; v_gene: TRBV11-2; CDR3nt: TGTGCCAGCAGCTTAGAACCGGGGCAGCCCCAGCATTTT; CDR3aa: CASSLEPGQPQHF
j_gene: TRBJ2-7; len: 15; d_gene: .; abundance: .; v_gene: TRBV28; CDR3nt: TGTGCCAGCAGTCGCCACAGCCCTTACTCCTACGAGCAGTACTTC; CDR3aa: CASSRHSPYSYEQYF
j_gene: TRBJ1-2; len: 15; d_gene: TRBD1; abundance: .; v_gene: TRBV19; CDR3nt: TGTGCCAGTTCCTATACCAGGCAGGGGGCCCGAGGCTACACCTTC; CDR3aa: CASSYTRQGARGYTF
j_gene: TRBJ2-7; len: 14; d_gene: TRBD1; abundance: .; v_gene: TRBV24-1; CDR3nt: TGTGCCACCAGTGACTCGGGACAGGCACGGGAGCAGTACTTC; CDR3aa: CATSDSGQAREQYF
j_gene: TRBJ2-5; len: 15; d_gene: .; abundance: .; v_gene: TRBV10-3; CDR3nt: TGTGCCATCAGTGAGAGTAACCTGGGGAGAGAGACCCAGTACTTC; CDR3aa: CAISESNLGRETQYF
j_gene: TRBJ1-6; len: 17; d_gene: .; abundance: .; v_gene: TRBV3-1/TRBV3-2; CDR3nt: TGTGCCAGCAGCCCCCGACAGCGGGGGCTCTATAATTCACCCCTCCACTTT; CDR3aa: CASSPRQRGLYNSPLHF
j_gene: TRBJ1-6; len: 13; d_gene: .; abundance: .; v_gene: TRBV5-1; CDR3nt: TGCGCCAGCAGCTTGGACGGGAATTCACCCCTCCACTTT; CDR3aa: CASSLDGNSPLHF
j_gene: TRBJ2-2; len: 16; d_gene: TRBD2; abundance: .; v_gene: TRBV4-1; CDR3nt: TGCGCCAGCAGCCAACGACTAGCGGGAGTCGCCGGGGAGCTGTTTTTT; CDR3aa: CASSQRLAGVAGELFF
j_gene: TRBJ2-7; len: 15; d_gene: TRBD2; abundance: .; v_gene: TRBV4-1; CDR3nt: TGCGCCAGCAGCCAAGAAAGCGGGAGGGTTCTCGAGCAGTACTTC; CDR3aa: CASSQESGRVLEQYF
j_gene: TRBJ1-4; len: 14; d_gene: .; abundance: .; v_gene: TRBV5-6; CDR3nt: TGTGCCAGCAGCCCGGGGGGCAGTAATGAAAAACTGTTTTTT; CDR3aa: CASSPGGSNEKLFF
j_gene: TRBJ2-5; len: 13; d_gene: .; abundance: few; v_gene: TRBV9; CDR3nt: TGTGCCAGCAGCGTAGGACCCGGGGAGACCCAGTACTTC; CDR3aa: CASSVGPGETQYF